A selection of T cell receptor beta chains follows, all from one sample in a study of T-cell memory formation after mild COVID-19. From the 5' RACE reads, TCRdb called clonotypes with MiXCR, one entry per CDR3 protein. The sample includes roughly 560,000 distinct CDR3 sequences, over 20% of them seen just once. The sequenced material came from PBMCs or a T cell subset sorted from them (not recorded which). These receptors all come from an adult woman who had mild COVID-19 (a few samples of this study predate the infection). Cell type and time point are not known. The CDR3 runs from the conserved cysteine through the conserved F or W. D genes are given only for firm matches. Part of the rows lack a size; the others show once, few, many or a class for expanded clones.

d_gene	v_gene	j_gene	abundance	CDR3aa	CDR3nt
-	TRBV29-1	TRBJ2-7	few	CSVVADSEQYF	TGCAGCGTTGTTGCAGACTCCGAGCAGTACTTC
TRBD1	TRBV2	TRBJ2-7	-	CASSGGTGAHEQYF	TGTGCCAGCAGTGGGGGGACAGGGGCCCACGAGCAGTACTTC
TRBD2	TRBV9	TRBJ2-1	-	CASSATSGGDNEQFF	TGTGCCAGCAGCGCCACTTCCGGGGGGGACAATGAGCAGTTCTTC
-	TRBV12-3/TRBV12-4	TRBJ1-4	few	CASSAGGATNEKLFF	TGTGCCAGCAGTGCCGGGGGTGCAACTAATGAAAAACTGTTTTTT
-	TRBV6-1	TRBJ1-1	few	CASKEGRGMNTEAFF	TGTGCCAGCAAAGAAGGGCGGGGTATGAACACTGAAGCTTTCTTT
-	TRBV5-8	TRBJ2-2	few	CASSGRVTGELFF	TGTGCCAGCAGCGGCAGGGTTACCGGGGAGCTGTTTTTT
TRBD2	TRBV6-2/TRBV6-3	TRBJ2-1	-	CASRSSGRNTYNEQFF	TGTGCCAGCAGAAGTAGCGGGAGGAACACTTACAATGAGCAGTTCTTC
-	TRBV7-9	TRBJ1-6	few	CASSLLSANSPLHF	TGTGCCAGCAGCTTACTATCAGCCAATTCACCCCTCCACTTT
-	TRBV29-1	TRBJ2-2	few	CSVGGATGELFF	TGCAGCGTTGGGGGGGCCACCGGGGAGCTGTTTTTT
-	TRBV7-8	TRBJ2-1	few	CASSYRLWGISSYNEQFF	TGTGCCAGCAGCTATCGGCTATGGGGAATTAGCTCCTACAATGAGCAGTTCTTC
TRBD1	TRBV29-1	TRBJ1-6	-	CSVKDREGSPLHF	TGCAGCGTGAAGGACAGGGAAGGTTCACCCCTCCACTTT
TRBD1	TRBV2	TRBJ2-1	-	CASTRDRGQQFF	TGTGCCAGCACCCGGGACAGGGGTCAGCAGTTCTTC
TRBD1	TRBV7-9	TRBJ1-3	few	CASSSGTEFGNTIYF	TGTGCCAGCAGCTCCGGGACAGAGTTTGGAAACACCATATATTTT
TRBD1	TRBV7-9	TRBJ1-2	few	CASAGQGNYGYTF	TGTGCCAGCGCGGGACAGGGTAACTATGGCTACACCTTC
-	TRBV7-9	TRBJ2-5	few	CASSYGLVQETQYF	TGTGCCAGCAGCTACGGGCTGGTCCAAGAGACCCAGTACTTC
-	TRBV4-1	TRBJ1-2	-	CASSQDRAPGLHGYTF	TGCGCCAGCAGCCAAGATAGGGCCCCGGGGCTGCATGGCTACACCTTC
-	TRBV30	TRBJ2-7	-	CAWSHITYEQYF	TGTGCCTGGAGCCACATTACCTACGAGCAGTACTTC
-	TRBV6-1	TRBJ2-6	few	CASSERGTQSSGANVLTF	TGTGCCAGCAGTGAACGGGGCACCCAAAGCTCTGGGGCCAACGTCCTGACTTTC
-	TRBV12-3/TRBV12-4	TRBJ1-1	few	CASSHGRTNTEAFF	TGTGCCAGCAGCCATGGACGGACGAACACTGAAGCTTTCTTT
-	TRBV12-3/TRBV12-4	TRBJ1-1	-	CASSLGGDLPEAFF	TGTGCCAGCAGTTTAGGGGGGGATCTACCTGAAGCTTTCTTT
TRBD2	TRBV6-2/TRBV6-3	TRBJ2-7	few	CASSLRGNYEQYF	TGTGCCAGCAGTTTGCGGGGGAACTACGAGCAGTACTTC
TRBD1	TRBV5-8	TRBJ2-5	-	CASRTGTGLIQETQYF	TGTGCCAGCAGAACCGGGACAGGGCTTATACAAGAGACCCAGTACTTC
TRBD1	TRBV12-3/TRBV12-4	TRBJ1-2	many	CASSLGTGGKYGYTF	TGTGCCAGCAGTTTGGGGACAGGGGGGAAATACGGCTACACCTTC
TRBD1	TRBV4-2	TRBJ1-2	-	CASSQATDRVGGYTF	TGTGCCAGCAGCCAAGCCACAGACAGGGTCGGGGGCTACACCTTC
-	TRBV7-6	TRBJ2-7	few	CASSLGYRGGRSNNEQYF	TGTGCCAGCAGCTTAGGGTACAGGGGAGGTAGGAGTAACAACGAGCAGTACTTC
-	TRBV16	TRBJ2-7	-	CASSQYGDLSTGYEQYF	TGTGCCAGCAGCCAATACGGAGATCTGAGTACGGGGTACGAGCAGTACTTC
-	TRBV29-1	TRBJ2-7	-	CSVEDGGYSYEQYF	TGCAGCGTTGAAGATGGCGGCTACTCCTACGAGCAGTACTTC
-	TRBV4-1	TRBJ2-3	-	CASRLGATDTQYF	TGCGCCAGCCGGTTGGGCGCGACAGATACGCAGTATTTT
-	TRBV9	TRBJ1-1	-	CASSVVTAMNTEAFF	TGTGCCAGCAGCGTAGTGACAGCTATGAACACTGAAGCTTTCTTT
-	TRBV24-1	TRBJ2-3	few	CATSDLTGSGTDTQYF	TGTGCCACCAGTGATTTAACCGGGAGCGGGACAGATACGCAGTATTTT
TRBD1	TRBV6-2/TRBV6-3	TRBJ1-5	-	CASSYRLRGQGQPQHF	TGTGCCAGCAGTTACCGGCTTAGGGGGCAGGGACAGCCCCAGCATTTT
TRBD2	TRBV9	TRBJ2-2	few	CASSVAASGRTGELFF	TGTGCCAGCAGCGTAGCGGCTAGCGGGAGGACCGGGGAGCTGTTTTTT